This T cell receptor (beta chain) is from a study of blood T cell repertoires in COVID-19. In the original workflow: Amplification of reference gene primers provided the estimated nucleated cell counts. Profiled with immunoSEQ multiplex PCR; TCRdb holds only in-frame clones, not every one. That table furnishes V, J and clone size, whereas the DNA furnished D and trimming. The table shows 200,000 to 300,000 clones, with approximately 86% occurring only once. Germline assignment: CDR1 SGHTA and CDR2 FQGNSA. V was pared by 1 base and J by 5 bases, with 8 bases of the junction left unmatched. The length of the CDR3 is 17 residues.

The sequencing input was peripheral blood. The sequence was collected from a human donor in a cohort sampled during active COVID-19. The genes are TRBV7-2 and TRBJ2-3; 11 positions agree with TRBD2. This CDR3 is CASSLVFLAGGLDTQYF. CDR3 DNA: TGTGCCAGCAGCTTAGTATTCCTAGCGGGAGGATTAGATACGCAGTATTTT.